Listed below are T cell receptor beta chains from one sample, sequenced in a study of blood T cell repertoires in COVID-19. This table comes from immunoSEQ multiplex PCR, and its TCRdb copy is limited to in-frame clones, with some not included. The table records some 73,000 clones, 85% of them present only once. The sequencing sample was made of peripheral blood. These receptors were obtained from a man aged 50-59 years with COVID-19, enrolled during active disease. The CDR3 runs from the conserved cysteine through the conserved F or W. The D gene is left open where the match is weak. Clone size is given for some rows only: seen once, a few or many times, or a class if the clone is expanded.

CASSAQGGLETQYF | TGTGCCAGCAGCGCGCAGGGAGGGCTAGAGACCCAGTACTTC | once | TRBJ2-5 | TRBV5-4 | TRBD2
CASSQPSGDQETQYF | TGTGCCAGCAGTCAACCTAGCGGGGACCAAGAGACCCAGTACTTC | few | TRBJ2-5 | TRBV25-1 | TRBD2
CAVRQGSYNEQFF | TGTGCCGTCAGACAGGGTTCCTACAATGAGCAGTTCTTC | few | TRBJ2-1 | TRBV6-5 | TRBD1
CSVGQGAGETQYF | TGCAGCGTGGGACAGGGGGCAGGGGAGACCCAGTACTTC | - | TRBJ2-5 | TRBV29-1 | TRBD1
CATSDLITGGSYNEQFF | TGTGCCACCAGTGATTTAATAACAGGGGGCTCCTACAATGAGCAGTTCTTC | - | TRBJ2-1 | TRBV24-1 | TRBD1
CASTHGRANEKLFF | TGTGCCAGCACCCACGGTCGGGCTAATGAAAAACTGTTTTTT | - | TRBJ1-4 | TRBV7-9 | -
CASRKEGAGGDMNTEAFF | TGTGCCAGCAGAAAAGAGGGAGCAGGGGGAGACATGAACACTGAAGCTTTCTTT | - | TRBJ1-1 | TRBV21-1 | -
CASSTTGGYGYTF | TGTGCCAGTAGTACGACAGGGGGGTATGGCTACACCTTC | - | TRBJ1-2 | TRBV19 | TRBD1
CASSGARLAGSGNTIYF | TGTGCCAGTAGTGGCGCGCGTTTGGCAGGGTCTGGAAACACCATATATTTT | - | TRBJ1-3 | TRBV19 | -
CSARTGDGDEQYF | TGCAGCGCCCGGACAGGGGATGGGGACGAGCAGTACTTC | - | TRBJ2-7 | TRBV29-1 | TRBD1
CASSRQGFTVTQYF | TGTGCCAGCAGTAGACAGGGATTTACGGTGACCCAGTACTTC | - | TRBJ2-5 | TRBV6-5 | TRBD1
CASSVNGEQGIEVSYEQYF | TGTGCCAGCAGCGTAAACGGGGAACAGGGGATCGAGGTCTCATACGAGCAGTACTTC | once | TRBJ2-7 | TRBV9 | TRBD1
CASSSGQGAEKLFF | TGTGCCAGCAGCTCCGGACAGGGGGCAGAAAAACTGTTTTTT | - | TRBJ1-4 | TRBV6-5 | TRBD1
CASGSGGRSNQPQHF | TGTGCCAGCGGCTCGGGGGGCCGTAGCAATCAGCCCCAGCATTTT | - | TRBJ1-5 | TRBV6-5 | -
CASSLNQRDSPLHF | TGCGCCAGCAGCTTGAACCAACGGGATTCACCCCTCCACTTT | - | TRBJ1-6 | TRBV5-1 | -
CASRRGLNTGELFF | TGCGCCAGCAGGCGGGGATTGAACACCGGGGAGCTGTTTTTT | - | TRBJ2-2 | TRBV10-1 | -
CASSYSTGSNNEQFF | TGTGCCAGCAGTTACTCGACAGGATCAAACAATGAGCAGTTCTTC | - | TRBJ2-1 | TRBV6-2/TRBV6-3 | -
CASSSGVRGSNQPQHF | TGTGCCAGCAGCTCAGGGGTCCGGGGTAGCAATCAGCCCCAGCATTTT | once | TRBJ1-5 | TRBV7-8 | -
CASSQGRTAVYEQYF | TGTGCCAGCAGCCAAGGTCGGACAGCCGTTTACGAGCAGTACTTC | - | TRBJ2-7 | TRBV14 | -
CASSRPGNTEAFF | TGTGCCAGCAGCCGCCCGGGAAACACTGAAGCTTTCTTT | once | TRBJ1-1 | TRBV3-1/TRBV3-2 | -
CAWSETSPGELFF | TGTGCCTGGAGTGAGACTAGCCCCGGGGAGCTGTTTTTT | - | TRBJ2-2 | TRBV30 | TRBD2